This entry concerns a single T cell receptor (beta chain). The V and J ends lost 2 bases and 2 bases, in that order; junction bases with no gene match: 7. CDR3 length equals 15 residues. CDR1 and CDR2 from the germline V gene are SGDLS and YYNGEE. Only in-frame clones appear in the TCRdb table, and some are missing; sequencing was by immunoSEQ multiplex PCR. Here the sample spans roughly 250,000 clones, about 85% being singletons. The data originate from a study of blood T cell repertoires in COVID-19. Study-wide context: Donors in the United States, Italy and Spain gave samples during acute or convalescent COVID-19. The cDNA or gDNA used as material had been derived from T cells, B-cell-depleted T cells, or PBMCs.

The sequenced sample consisted of peripheral blood. V usage is TRBV9 and J usage is TRBJ2-7; 7 bases align to TRBD1. The TCR sequence derives from a human donor with COVID-19, enrolled during active disease. The donor label of this sample is uncertain. The chain's CDR3 is CASSVGTDRAYEQYF. The CDR3 DNA is TGTGCCAGCAGCGTTGGGACCGACAGGGCCTACGAGCAGTACTTC.